This entry describes one T cell receptor (beta chain). Its antigen remains unknown. The junction differs from germline at one of its ends, possibly a read error. The CDR3 is 15 amino acids. Germline CDR1 and CDR2: SGHAT and FQNNGV. The sample is drawn from a study of graft-versus-host responses after intestinal transplantation. Study overall: Every recipient underwent anti-thymocyte globulin induction, then tacrolimus and steroids for 3 to 4 years.

Sequencing used immunoSEQ multiplex PCR; TCRdb keeps in-frame clones, though not all of them. The table shows roughly 97,000 clones, with 87% occurring only once. The sequenced sample was unstimulated CD4+ T cells sorted from spleen or lymph node cells, obtained before intestinal transplant. The rearrangement joins TRBV11-2 to TRBJ2-1; TRBD1 matches 7 bases. The TCR was taken from a human donor who received an intestinal transplant. The chain's CDR3 is CASSLKGASNNEQFF. Here the CDR3 DNA reads TGTGCCAGCAGCTTAAAGGGGGCCTCCAACAATGAGCAGTTCTTC.